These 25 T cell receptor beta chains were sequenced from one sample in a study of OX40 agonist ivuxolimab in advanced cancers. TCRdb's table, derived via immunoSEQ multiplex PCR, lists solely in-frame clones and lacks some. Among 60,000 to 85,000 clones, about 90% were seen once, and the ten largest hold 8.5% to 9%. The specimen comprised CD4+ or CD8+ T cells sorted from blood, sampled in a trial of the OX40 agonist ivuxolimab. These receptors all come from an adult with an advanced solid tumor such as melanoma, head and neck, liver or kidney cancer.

The CDR3 region is CASSSGTAYNSPLHF. The CDR3 coding sequence is TGTGCCAGCAGTTCGGGGACAGCCTATAATTCACCCCTCCACTTT. This chain joins TRBV6-5 and TRBJ1-6, with TRBD1 matching over 7 bases. Germline CDR1 MNHEY, CDR2 SVGAGI. V shed 4 bases, J shed 2 bases, and the junction held 2 bases outside the gene matches. The CDR3 runs to 15 residues.

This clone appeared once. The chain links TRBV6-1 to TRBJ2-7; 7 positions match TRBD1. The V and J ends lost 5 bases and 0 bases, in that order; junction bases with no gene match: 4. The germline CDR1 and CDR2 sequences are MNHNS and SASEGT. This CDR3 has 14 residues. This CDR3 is CASSPRGPSYEQYF. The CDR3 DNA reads TGTGCCAGCAGTCCGAGGGGGCCCTCCTACGAGCAGTACTTC.

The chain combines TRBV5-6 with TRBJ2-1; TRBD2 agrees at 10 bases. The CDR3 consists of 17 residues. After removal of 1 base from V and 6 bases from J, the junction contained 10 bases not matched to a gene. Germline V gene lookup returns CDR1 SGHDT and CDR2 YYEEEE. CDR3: CASSLLASGGLGNEQFF. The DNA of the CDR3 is TGTGCCAGCAGCTTGTTGGCTAGCGGGGGCCTGGGCAATGAGCAGTTCTTC. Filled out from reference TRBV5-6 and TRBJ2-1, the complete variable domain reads DAGVTQSPTHLIKTRGQQVTLRCSPKSGHDTVSWYQQALGQGPQFIFQYYEEEERQRGNFPDRFSGHQFPNYSSELNVNALLLGDSALYLCASSLLASGGLGNEQFFGPGTRLTVL.

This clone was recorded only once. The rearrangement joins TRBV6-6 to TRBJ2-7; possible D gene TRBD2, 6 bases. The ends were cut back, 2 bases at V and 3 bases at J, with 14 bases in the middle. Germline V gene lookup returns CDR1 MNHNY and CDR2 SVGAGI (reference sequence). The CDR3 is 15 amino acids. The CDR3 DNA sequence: TGTGCCAGCAGTTACCTGGGCGGGGAGAGCTACGAGCAGTACTTC. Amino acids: CASSYLGGESYEQYF.

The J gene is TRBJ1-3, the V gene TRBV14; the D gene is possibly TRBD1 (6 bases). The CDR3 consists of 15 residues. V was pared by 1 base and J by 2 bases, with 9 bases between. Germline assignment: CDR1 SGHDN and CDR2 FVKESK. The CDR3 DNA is TGTGCCAGCAGCCAAGTGGCAGGGGCTGGAAACACCATATATTTT. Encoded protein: CASSQVAGAGNTIYF.

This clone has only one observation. The CDR3 reads CASTSREEGAPGELFF. CDR3 DNA: TGTGCCAGTACCTCTAGGGAGGAAGGGGCACCGGGGGAGCTGTTTTTT. The chain carries TRBV19 and TRBJ2-2, with a tentative D call TRBD2 (6 bases). The CDR3 loop spans 16 amino acids. The V end lost 7 bases, the J end lost 8 bases, and 23 bases lay between the germline ends. CDR1 is LNHDA, CDR2 SQIVND, per germline (reference sequence).

Written as DNA, the CDR3 is TGTGCCAGCCCTCCAGGGGCGGACACCGGGGAGCTGTTTTTT. Protein sequence: CASPPGADTGELFF. This chain links TRBV7-9 with TRBJ2-2; possibly TRBD1 for D (6 bases). Germline CDR1 SEHNR, CDR2 FQNEAQ (reference sequence). The CDR3 sequence is 14 residues long. V gave up 8 bases and J gave up 3 bases, with 13 bases separating them.

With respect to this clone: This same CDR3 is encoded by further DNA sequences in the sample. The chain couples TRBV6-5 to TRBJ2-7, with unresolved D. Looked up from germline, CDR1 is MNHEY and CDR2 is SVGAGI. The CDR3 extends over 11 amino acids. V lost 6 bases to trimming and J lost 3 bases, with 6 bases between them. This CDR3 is CASRTSYEQYF. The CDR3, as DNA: TGTGCCAGCAGAACGAGCTACGAGCAGTACTTC.

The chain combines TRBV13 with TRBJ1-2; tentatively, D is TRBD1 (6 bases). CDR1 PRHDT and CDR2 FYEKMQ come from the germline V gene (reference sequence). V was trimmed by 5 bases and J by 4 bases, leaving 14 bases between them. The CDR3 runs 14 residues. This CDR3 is CASSPQTGSYGYTF. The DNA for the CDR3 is TGTGCCAGCAGCCCCCAGACAGGATCCTATGGCTACACCTTC.

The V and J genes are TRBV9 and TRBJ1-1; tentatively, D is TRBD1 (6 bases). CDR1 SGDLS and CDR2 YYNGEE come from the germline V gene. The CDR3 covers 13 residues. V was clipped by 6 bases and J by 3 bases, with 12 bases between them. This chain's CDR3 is CASTQGFHTEAFF. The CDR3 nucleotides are TGTGCCAGCACCCAGGGGTTTCACACTGAAGCTTTCTTT.

The CDR3 DNA reads TGTGCCACCAGCAGAGATTTGGGGCCCTACAATGAGCAGTTCTTC. Protein product: CATSRDLGPYNEQFF. V usage is TRBV15 and J usage is TRBJ2-1; possibly TRBD1 for D (5 bases). Per germline, CDR1 LNHNV and CDR2 YYDKDF (reference sequence). The CDR3 spans 15 residues. Trimming pared 0 bases from V and 2 bases from J, leaving 8 bases between. The full variable domain, completed using reference TRBV15 and TRBJ2-1, is DAMVIQNPRYQVTQFGKPVTLSCSQTLNHNVMYWYQQKSSQAPKLLFHYYDKDFNNEADTPDNFQSRRPNTSFCFLDIRSPGLGDTAMYLCATSRDLGPYNEQFFGPGTRLTVL.

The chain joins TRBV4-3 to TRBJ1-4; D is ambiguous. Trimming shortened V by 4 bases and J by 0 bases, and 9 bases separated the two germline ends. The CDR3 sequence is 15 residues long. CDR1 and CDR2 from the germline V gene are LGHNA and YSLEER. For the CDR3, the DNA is TGCGCCAGCAGCCCCCCGGGGACAACTAATGAAAAACTGTTTTTT. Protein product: CASSPPGTTNEKLFF.

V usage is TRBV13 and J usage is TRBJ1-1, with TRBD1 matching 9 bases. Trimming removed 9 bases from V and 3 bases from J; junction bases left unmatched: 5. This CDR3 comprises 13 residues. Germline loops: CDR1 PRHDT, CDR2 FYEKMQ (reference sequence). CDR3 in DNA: TGTGCCAGTGAACAGGGGGCGGACACTGAAGCTTTCTTT. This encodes CASEQGADTEAFF. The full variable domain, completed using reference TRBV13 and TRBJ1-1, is AAGVIQSPRHLIKEKRETATLKCYPIPRHDTVYWYQQGPGQDPQFLISFYEKMQSDKGSIPDRFSAQQFSDYHSELNMSSLELGDSALYFCASEQGADTEAFFGQGTRLTVV.

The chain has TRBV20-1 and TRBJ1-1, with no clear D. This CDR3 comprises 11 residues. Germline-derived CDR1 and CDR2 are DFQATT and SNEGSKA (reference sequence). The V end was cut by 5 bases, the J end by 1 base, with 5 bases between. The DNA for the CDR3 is TGCAGTGCTCCGGGGAACACTGAAGCTTTCTTT. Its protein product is CSAPGNTEAFF.

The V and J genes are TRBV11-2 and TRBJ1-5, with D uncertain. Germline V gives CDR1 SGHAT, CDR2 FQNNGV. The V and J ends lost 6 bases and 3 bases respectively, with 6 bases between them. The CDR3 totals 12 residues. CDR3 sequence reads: CASSGYNQPQHF. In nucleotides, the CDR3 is TGTGCCAGCAGTGGTTACAATCAGCCCCAGCATTTT.

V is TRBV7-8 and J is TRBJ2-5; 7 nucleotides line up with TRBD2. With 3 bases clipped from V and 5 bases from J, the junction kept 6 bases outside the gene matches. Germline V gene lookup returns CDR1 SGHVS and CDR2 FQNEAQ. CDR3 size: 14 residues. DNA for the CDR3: TGTGCCAGCAGCTTTTTCGACGGGGGGGAGACCCAGTACTTC. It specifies CASSFFDGGETQYF.

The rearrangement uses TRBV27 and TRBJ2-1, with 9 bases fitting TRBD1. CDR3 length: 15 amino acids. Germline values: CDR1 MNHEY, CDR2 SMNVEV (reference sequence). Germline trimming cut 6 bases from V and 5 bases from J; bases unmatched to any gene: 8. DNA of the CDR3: TGTGCCAGCAGCCCGGACAGGGGAGGGCACAATGAGCAGTTCTTC. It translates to CASSPDRGGHNEQFF.

CDR3 sequence reads: CASSLAGEHTGELFF. The CDR3 region has the DNA TGCGCCAGCAGCCTCGCCGGGGAGCACACCGGGGAGCTGTTTTTT. The chain joins TRBV4-1 to TRBJ2-2; D is possibly TRBD2 (5 bases). V was clipped by 4 bases and J by 3 bases, with 12 bases between them. Germline CDR1 MGHRA, CDR2 YSYEKL. CDR3 length: 15 residues.

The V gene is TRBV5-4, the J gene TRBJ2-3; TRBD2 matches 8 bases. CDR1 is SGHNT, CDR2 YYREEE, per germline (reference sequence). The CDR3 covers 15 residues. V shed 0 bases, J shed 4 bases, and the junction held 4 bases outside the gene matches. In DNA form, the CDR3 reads TGTGCCAGCAGCTTGGAGCGGGGGCCGGCAGATACGCAGTATTTT. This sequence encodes CASSLERGPADTQYF.

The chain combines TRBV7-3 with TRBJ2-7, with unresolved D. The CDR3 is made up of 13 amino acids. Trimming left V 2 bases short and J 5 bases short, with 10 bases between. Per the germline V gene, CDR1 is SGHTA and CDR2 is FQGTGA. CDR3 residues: CASSLGGWDEQYF. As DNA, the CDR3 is TGTGCCAGCAGCTTAGGTGGGTGGGACGAGCAGTACTTC.

For the CDR3, the DNA is TGCGCCAGCAGCGCAGGAGCTTCGGCCGGGGCGACCTACGAGCAGTACTTC. Protein sequence: CASSAGASAGATYEQYF. The rearrangement joins TRBV4-1 to TRBJ2-7; either TRBD1 or TRBD2 may supply D (5 bases each). Trimming removed 5 bases from V and 2 bases from J, with 22 bases in between. Germline V gene sequence: CDR1 MGHRA, CDR2 YSYEKL. The CDR3 covers 17 residues.

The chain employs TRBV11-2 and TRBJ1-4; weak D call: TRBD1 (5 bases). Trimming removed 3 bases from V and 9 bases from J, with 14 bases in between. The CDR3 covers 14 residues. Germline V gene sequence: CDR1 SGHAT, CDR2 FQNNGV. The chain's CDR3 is CASSFWVGDQKLFF. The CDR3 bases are TGTGCCAGCAGCTTTTGGGTAGGGGATCAAAAACTGTTTTTT.

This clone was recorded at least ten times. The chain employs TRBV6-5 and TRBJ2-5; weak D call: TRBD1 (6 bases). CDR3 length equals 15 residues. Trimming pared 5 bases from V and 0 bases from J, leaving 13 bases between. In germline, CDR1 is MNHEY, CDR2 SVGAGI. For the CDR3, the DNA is TGTGCCAGCAGTCCCACAGGGACCAACCAAGAGACCCAGTACTTC. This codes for CASSPTGTNQETQYF.

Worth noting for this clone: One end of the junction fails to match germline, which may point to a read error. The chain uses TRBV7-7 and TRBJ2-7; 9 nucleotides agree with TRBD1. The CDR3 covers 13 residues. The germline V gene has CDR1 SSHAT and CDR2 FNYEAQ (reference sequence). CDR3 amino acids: CASSPGQGYEQYF. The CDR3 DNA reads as TGTGCTAGCAGCCCCGGACAGGGGTACGAGCAGTACTTC.

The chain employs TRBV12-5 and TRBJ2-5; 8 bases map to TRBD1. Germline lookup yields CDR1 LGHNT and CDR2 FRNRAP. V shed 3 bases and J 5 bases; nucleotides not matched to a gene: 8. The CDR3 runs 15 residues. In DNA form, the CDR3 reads TGTGCTAGTGGTTTAGTCGTCAGGGGGCAGGAGACCCAGTACTTC. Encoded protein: CASGLVVRGQETQYF.